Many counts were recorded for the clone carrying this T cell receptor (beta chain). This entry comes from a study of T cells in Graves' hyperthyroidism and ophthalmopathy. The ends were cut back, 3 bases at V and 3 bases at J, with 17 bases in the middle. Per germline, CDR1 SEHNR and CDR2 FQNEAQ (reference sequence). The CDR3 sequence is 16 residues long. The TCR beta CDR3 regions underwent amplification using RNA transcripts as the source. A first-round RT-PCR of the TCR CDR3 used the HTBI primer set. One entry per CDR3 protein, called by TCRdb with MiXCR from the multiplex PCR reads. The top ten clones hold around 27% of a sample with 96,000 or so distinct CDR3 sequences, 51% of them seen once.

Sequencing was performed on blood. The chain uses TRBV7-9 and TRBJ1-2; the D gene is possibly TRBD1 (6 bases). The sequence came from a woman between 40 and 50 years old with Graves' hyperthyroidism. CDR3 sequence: CASSLEFGGSDYGYTF. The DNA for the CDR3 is TGTGCCAGCAGCTTGGAGTTCGGGGGCTCTGACTATGGCTACACCTTC.